One and the same sample provided the 16 T cell receptor beta chains below, sequenced in a study of human T cells and chemical hapten exposure. The time point denotes: pre-sensitization, week 0. Treatment meaning: therapeutic diphenylcyclopropenone sensitization with weekly scalp DPC. MiXCR, run by TCRdb on the RACE reads, gives a single entry per CDR3 protein. Of 380,000 or so distinct CDR3 sequences in the sample, roughly 6% were seen once. Sequenced here: whole blood, sampled in connection with sensitization to the hapten diphenylcyclopropenone (DPC). The receptors stem from a woman aged 18-30 years with alopecia areata. Some clones in this sample may be carry-over from other donors' samples.

This clonotype was counted between two and nine times. The chain combines TRBV5-6 with TRBJ1-6, with 8 positions matching TRBD1. Per the germline V gene, CDR1 is SGHDT and CDR2 is YYEEEE. The CDR3 has 15 amino acids. V dropped 3 bases and J dropped 9; count of bases not matched to a gene: 8. In DNA, the CDR3 is TGTGCCAGCAGCTCCCTGGACAGGGATGCTTCACCCCTCCACTTT. This translates into CASSSLDRDASPLHF.

In this sample, this clonotype turned up a few times. J is TRBJ1-1 and V is TRBV15, with unresolved D. V lost 5 bases and J 0 bases, leaving 10 bases between the germline ends. Germline V lookup: CDR1 LNHNV, CDR2 YYDKDF (reference sequence). This CDR3 comprises 14 residues. The CDR3, as DNA: TGTGCCACCAGCCTAGCCACCTTGAACACTGAAGCTTTCTTT. Translation: CATSLATLNTEAFF.

This clonotype was recorded a few times. The chain joins TRBV7-2 to TRBJ1-6; D is possibly TRBD1 (5 bases). The germline V and J ends were trimmed by 1 base and 5 bases, with 12 bases remaining between them. The CDR3 spans 16 residues. Germline CDR1 is SGHTA and CDR2 is FQGNSA. CDR3 nucleotides: TGTGCCAGCAGCTTAGTTGGGGCGGGAAATAATTCACCCCTCCACTTT. Translation gives CASSLVGAGNNSPLHF.

The table lists this clonotype with many counts. J is TRBJ1-2 and V is TRBV18, with unresolved D. The germline V gene has CDR1 KGHSH and CDR2 LQKENI. The CDR3 sequence is 15 residues long. The V end lost 2 bases, the J end lost 0 bases, and 10 bases lay between the germline ends. The DNA for the CDR3 is TGTGCCAGCTCACCAGATGCCGATGCTAACTATGGCTACACCTTC. The encoded protein is CASSPDADANYGYTF.

The rearrangement joins TRBV28 to TRBJ1-5; weak D call: TRBD1 (5 bases). Germline V gene data show CDR1 as MDHEN and CDR2 as SYDVKM. This CDR3 region has 15 residues. Trimming shortened V by 7 bases and J by 0 bases, and 13 bases separated the two germline ends. As DNA, the CDR3 is TGTGCCAGCACCTCAGACAGACATAGCAATCAGCCCCAGCATTTT. It is translated as CASTSDRHSNQPQHF.

This clonotype showed up just a few times. J is TRBJ2-7 and V is TRBV5-4; maybe TRBD2 (7 bases). The CDR3 sequence is 13 residues long. V lost 5 bases and J lost 2, with 11 bases in between. The germline gives CDR1 SGHNT, CDR2 YYREEE (reference sequence). CDR3 in DNA: TGTGCCAGCAGATGGGAGGGGGCCTACGAGCAGTACTTC. It encodes CASRWEGAYEQYF.

In this sample, this clonotype turned up many times. The genes are TRBV27 and TRBJ2-3; TRBD1 matches 7 bases. This CDR3 contains 15 residues. Germline CDR1 is MNHEY and CDR2 is SMNVEV (reference sequence). With V trimmed by 5 bases and J by 2 bases, 7 bases remained unmatched. The chain's CDR3 is CASSLGQVFTDTQYF. The CDR3 DNA follows: TGTGCCAGCAGTCTTGGACAGGTTTTCACAGATACGCAGTATTTT.

The table lists this clonotype with many counts. The chain uses TRBV6-2 or TRBV6-3 and TRBJ2-1; no reliable D call. Germline loops: CDR1 MNHEY, CDR2 SVGEGT. The CDR3 length is 12 residues. Trimming took 2 bases from V and 15 from J, leaving 14 bases between them. CDR3 nucleotide sequence: TGTGCCAGCAGTTACCCCGGACCTGGGCTGTTCTTC. It translates to CASSYPGPGLFF.

Ten or more counts support this clonotype. This rearrangement joins TRBV20-1 to TRBJ2-3; D may be TRBD2 (5 bases). The V end lost 5 bases, the J end lost 6 bases, and 15 bases lay between the germline ends. Germline V CDR1 and CDR2: DFQATT, SNEGSKA (reference sequence). CDR3 length: 13 amino acids. The CDR3 DNA reads as TGCAGTGCTCCGGGAAATTCGGCGGATACGCAGTATTTT. This codes for CSAPGNSADTQYF.

This clonotype was seen a few times. For the CDR3, the DNA is TGCAGTGCTAGTGGGGGACCCAAAAACATTCAGTACTTC. As protein: CSASGGPKNIQYF. The chain joins TRBV20-1 to TRBJ2-4; the D call may be TRBD1 or TRBD2 (5 bases each). Trimming shortened V by 3 bases and J by 2 bases, and 8 bases separated the two germline ends. This CDR3 has 13 amino acids. In germline, CDR1 is DFQATT, CDR2 SNEGSKA (reference sequence).

This clonotype came up many times. This chain uses TRBV18 with TRBJ1-6; TRBD1 matches 9 bases. With 1 base clipped from V and 7 bases from J, the junction kept 8 bases outside the gene matches. CDR3 length: 17 residues. Per the germline V gene, CDR1 is KGHSH and CDR2 is LQKENI. The CDR3 spells CASSPLGIGQGNSPLHF. Written as DNA, the CDR3 is TGTGCCAGCTCACCACTCGGAATAGGACAGGGGAATTCACCCCTCCACTTT.

This clonotype was found many times. This chain joins TRBV9 and TRBJ1-6, with 7 bases that match TRBD1. J was trimmed by 0 bases and V by 3 bases; bases with no gene match: 6. Germline V gene data show CDR1 as SGDLS and CDR2 as YYNGEE. The CDR3 has 17 amino acids. The CDR3 DNA sequence: TGTGCCAGCAGCGCGGACAGGACAGACTCCTATAATTCACCCCTCCACTTT. This translates into CASSADRTDSYNSPLHF.

This chain uses TRBV7-3 with TRBJ2-7; TRBD1 or TRBD2 may be the D gene (6 bases each). The germline V and J ends were trimmed by 1 base and 2 bases, with 12 bases remaining between them. The CDR3 is 15 amino acids. Germline V gene lookup returns CDR1 SGHTA and CDR2 FQGTGA. CDR3 loop: CASSLRGGNPYEQYF. As DNA, the CDR3 is TGTGCCAGCAGCTTAAGAGGGGGGAATCCCTACGAGCAGTACTTC. The full variable domain, completed using reference TRBV7-3 and TRBJ2-7, is GAGVSQTPSNKVTEKGKYVELRCDPISGHTALYWYRQSLGQGPEFLIYFQGTGAADDSGLPNDRFFAVRPEGSVSTLKIQRTERGDSAVYLCASSLRGGNPYEQYFGPGTRLTVT.

This clonotype was seen repeatedly, ten times or more. The chain carries TRBV7-9 and TRBJ2-1; TRBD2 is a possible D gene (5 bases). The V and J ends lost 4 bases and 5 bases respectively, with 18 bases between them. CDR1 is SEHNR and CDR2 is FQNEAQ in the germline V gene (reference sequence). This CDR3 spans 16 amino acids. CDR3 protein: CASSSRGPEKNNEQFF. The DNA for the CDR3 is TGTGCCAGCAGCTCCCGAGGGCCAGAAAAGAACAATGAGCAGTTCTTC.

The chain employs TRBV5-1 and TRBJ2-7; no definite D call. Trimming removed 9 bases at V and 7 bases at J, with 17 bases between. Germline CDR1 is SGHRS and CDR2 is YFSETQ. CDR3 length: 12 residues. In DNA, the CDR3 is TGCGCCACCACCATGCGGTTGTGGGAGCAGTACTTC. It yields the protein CATTMRLWEQYF.

This clonotype showed up just a few times. The genes are TRBV12-3 or TRBV12-4 and TRBJ1-1, with D possibly TRBD1 on 5 matching bases. The germline V and J ends were trimmed by 6 bases and 8 bases, with 13 bases remaining between them. The CDR3 totals 12 residues. CDR3 in DNA: TGTGCCAGCAGCCAGCATCGGGGGGAAGCTTTCTTT. This sequence encodes CASSQHRGEAFF.